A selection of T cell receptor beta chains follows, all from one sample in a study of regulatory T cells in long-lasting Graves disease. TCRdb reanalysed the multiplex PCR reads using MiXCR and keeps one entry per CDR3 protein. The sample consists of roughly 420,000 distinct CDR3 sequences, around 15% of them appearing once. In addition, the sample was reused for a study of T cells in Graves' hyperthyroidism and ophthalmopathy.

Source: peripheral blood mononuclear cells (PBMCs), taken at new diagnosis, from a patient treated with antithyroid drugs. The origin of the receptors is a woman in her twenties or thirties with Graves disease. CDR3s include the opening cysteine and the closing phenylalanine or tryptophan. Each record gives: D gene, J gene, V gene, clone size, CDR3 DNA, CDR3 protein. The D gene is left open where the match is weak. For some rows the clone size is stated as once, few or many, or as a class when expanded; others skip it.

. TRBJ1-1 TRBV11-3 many TGTGCCAGCAGCTTCCACCGGACACGACCGAACACTGAAGCTTTCTTT CASSFHRTRPNTEAFF
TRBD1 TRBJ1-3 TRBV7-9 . TGTGCCAGCAGCTTAGCTTTAAGGGACAGGGGAAACACCATATATTTT CASSLALRDRGNTIYF
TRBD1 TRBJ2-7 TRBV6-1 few TGTGCCAGCAGGTCACAGGGGCTTAACTACGAGCAGTACTTC CASRSQGLNYEQYF
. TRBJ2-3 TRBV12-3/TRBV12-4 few TGTGCCAGCAGCTCTACATGGGGGGGGGCGAGTAGCACAGATACGCAGTATTTT CASSSTWGGASSTDTQYF
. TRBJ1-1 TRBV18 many TGTGCCAGCTCACCCCCCTCCTACAACACTGAAGCTTTCTTT CASSPPSYNTEAFF
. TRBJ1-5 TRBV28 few TGTGCCAGCAGTTTGATCCACAGAAATAGCAATCAGCCCCAGCATTTT CASSLIHRNSNQPQHF
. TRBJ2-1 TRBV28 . TGTGCCAGCAGTTTACGGAGCCAAGAGACCCGGTACTTC CASSLRSQETRYF
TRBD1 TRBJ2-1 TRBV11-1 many TGTGCCAGCCGGTCGAGTTCACAGGGGTACAATGAGCAGTTCTTC CASRSSSQGYNEQFF
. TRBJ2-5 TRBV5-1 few TGTGCCAGCAGTTACTCCCCAGAGACCCAGTACTTC CASSYSPETQYF
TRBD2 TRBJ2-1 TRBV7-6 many TGTGCCAGCAGCTCTCGACTAGCGGGTCTTTACTACAATGAGCAGTTCTTC CASSSRLAGLYYNEQFF
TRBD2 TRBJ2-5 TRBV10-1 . TGTGCCATCAGCGGTCCTAGAGCGGGGATCGGCCCACGGGGCCGAGAGCTAGAACAAGAGACCCAGTACTTC CAISGPRAGIGPRGRELEQETQYF
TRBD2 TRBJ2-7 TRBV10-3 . TGTGCCACCCAAATGGGGGGGTCCTACGAGCAGTACTTC CATQMGGSYEQYF
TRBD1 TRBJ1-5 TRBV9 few TGTGCCAGCAGCGTAGTGGATGGCCGTGACAGGGTCCACTTCCCATTGTATAGCAATCAGCCCCAGCATTTT CASSVVDGRDRVHFPLYSNQPQHF
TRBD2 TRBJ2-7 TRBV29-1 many TGCAGCGCACATCTAGCGGGAGGACAGCAGTACTTC CSAHLAGGQQYF
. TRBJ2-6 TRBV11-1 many TGTGCCAGCAGCTTCCCCAGGGCGCAAAGCTCTGGGGCCAACGTCCTGACTTTC CASSFPRAQSSGANVLTF
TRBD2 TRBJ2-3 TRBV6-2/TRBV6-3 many TGTGCCAGCAGTTTAGCGGGGTACACAGATACGCAGTATTTT CASSLAGYTDTQYF
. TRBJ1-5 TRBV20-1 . TGCAGTGCTCGGACGGATAGCAATCAGCCCCAGCATTTT CSARTDSNQPQHF
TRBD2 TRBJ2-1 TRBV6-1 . TGTGCCAGCAGAGGGACTAGCGGGAGTGATGAGCAGTTCTTC CASRGTSGSDEQFF
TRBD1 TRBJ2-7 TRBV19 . TGTGCCAGTAGTATAGTCCTCGGGACAGGGGTCTTCTACGAGCAGTACTTC CASSIVLGTGVFYEQYF
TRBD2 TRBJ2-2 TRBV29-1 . TGCAGCGCTCAGCCGGGGACTAGTGACCCCACCGGGGAGCTGTTTTTT CSAQPGTSDPTGELFF
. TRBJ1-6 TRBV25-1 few TGTGCCAGCAGTGACACCCGGGGCACGAATTCACCCCTCCACTTT CASSDTRGTNSPLHF
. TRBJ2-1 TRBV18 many TGTGCCAGCAGTCCGACTAGCTCCTACAATGAGCAGTTCTTC CASSPTSSYNEQFF
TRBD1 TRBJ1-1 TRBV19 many TGCGCCAGCAGCATAGGACAGGGTAACACTGAAGCTTTCTTT CASSIGQGNTEAFF
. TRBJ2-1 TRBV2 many TGTGCCAGAAGTTGGGAAGGGGGAGGTAAGCGAGGATCCTACAATGAGCAGTTCTTC CARSWEGGGKRGSYNEQFF
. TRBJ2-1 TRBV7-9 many TGTGCCAGCAGATCCACAGACAATGAGCAGTTCTTC CASRSTDNEQFF
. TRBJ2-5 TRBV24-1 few TGTGCCACCAGTGATCCAGGACGGAGCCAAGAGACCCAGTACTTC CATSDPGRSQETQYF
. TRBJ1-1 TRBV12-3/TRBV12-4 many TGTGCCAGCAGTACGCTTAGACAAACGAACACTGAAGCTTTCTTT CASSTLRQTNTEAFF
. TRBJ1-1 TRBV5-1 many TGCGCCAGCAGCTTGGACCCCCGCCAGGGGAACACTGAAGCTTTCTTT CASSLDPRQGNTEAFF
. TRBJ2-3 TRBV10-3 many TGTGCCATCAGTTTCGGGACTAGCACAGATACGCAGTATTTT CAISFGTSTDTQYF
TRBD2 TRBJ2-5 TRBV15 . TGTGCCACCAGTACAGGGCAGCGGGAGAGGCGAGAGACCCAGTACTTC CATSTGQRERRETQYF
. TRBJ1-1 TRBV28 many TGTGCCAGCAATGGGCTGAACACTGAAGCTTTCTTT CASNGLNTEAFF
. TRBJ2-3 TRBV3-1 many TGTGCCAGCAGCCAAGTACCCACTGGCGGAGATACGCAGTATTTT CASSQVPTGGDTQYF
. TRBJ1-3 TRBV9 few TGTGCCAGCAGCCCCGGGGGGGGGCCCTCTGGAAACACCATATATTTT CASSPGGGPSGNTIYF
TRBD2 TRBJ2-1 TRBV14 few TGTGCCAGCAGCCAAGTTTTGGCGCAACTAGCGGAAAATGAGCAGTTCTTC CASSQVLAQLAENEQFF
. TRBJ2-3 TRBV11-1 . TGTGTCAGCAGCTTAGCTCATACGCAGTATTTT CVSSLAHTQYF
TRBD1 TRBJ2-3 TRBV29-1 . TGCAGCGTTCCCCCTGGGTGGGACAGGTACACAGATACGCAGTATTTT CSVPPGWDRYTDTQYF
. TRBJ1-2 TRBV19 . TGTGCCAGCCACGAGGGACGTAACTATGGCTACACCTTC CASHEGRNYGYTF
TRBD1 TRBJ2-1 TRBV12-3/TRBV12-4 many TGTGCCAGCAGTCTTCGGGGACAGCCGGCCGGGGAAAATGAGCAGTTCTTC CASSLRGQPAGENEQFF
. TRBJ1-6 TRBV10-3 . TGTGCCATCAGAGTCAGGGAAAGTAATTCACCCCTCCACTTT CAIRVRESNSPLHF
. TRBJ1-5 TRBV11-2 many TGTGCCAGCAGCTTGACAGCTAGCAATCAGCCCCAGCATTTT CASSLTASNQPQHF
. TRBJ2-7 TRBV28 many TGTGCCAGCAGCCGCGCTCAGGGGGGGGTCTACGAGCAGTACTTC CASSRAQGGVYEQYF
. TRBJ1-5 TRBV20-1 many TGCAGTGCTAGGGGCCAAAGCAGCCCCGACGAGGGCAATCAGCCCCAGCATTTT CSARGQSSPDEGNQPQHF
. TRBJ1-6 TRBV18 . TGTGCCAGCTCACCAATTGGAGGGGACGATTCACCCCTCCACTTT CASSPIGGDDSPLHF
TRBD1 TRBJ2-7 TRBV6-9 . TGTGCCAGCAGTTACCTGGGCGGGACAGGGGCCTCCTACGAGCAGTACTTC CASSYLGGTGASYEQYF
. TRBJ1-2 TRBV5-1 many TGCGCCAGCAGCTTCGGACTGGGAGGGAACTATGGCTACACCTTC CASSFGLGGNYGYTF
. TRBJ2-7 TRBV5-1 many TGCGCCAGCACGAAGGCCAGGGGATACGAGCAGTACTTC CASTKARGYEQYF
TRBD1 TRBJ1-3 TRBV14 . TGTGCCAGCTCCATCTTACAGGGGTCGGTTGGAAACACCATATATTTT CASSILQGSVGNTIYF
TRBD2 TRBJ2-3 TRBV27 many TGTGCCAGCCTTTCAGCGGGAGGGCTGAAAGATACGCAGTATTTT CASLSAGGLKDTQYF
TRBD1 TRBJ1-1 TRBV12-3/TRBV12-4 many TGTGCCAGCAGTCCCGGGGACAGGGTGGCTTTCTTT CASSPGDRVAFF
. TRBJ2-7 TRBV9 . TGTGCCAGCTCACAGGGACAAACCTCCTACGAGCAGTACTTC CASSQGQTSYEQYF
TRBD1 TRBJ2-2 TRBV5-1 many TGCGCCAGCAGCTTACAGGGGAGGAACACCGGGGAGCTGTTTTTT CASSLQGRNTGELFF
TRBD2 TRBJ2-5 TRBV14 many TGTGCCAGCAGCCAAGATAGGGGACTAGCGGGAGTTATCGAGACCCAGTACTTC CASSQDRGLAGVIETQYF
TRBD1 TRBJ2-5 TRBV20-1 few TGCAGTGTTCAGCCAGCCAGGGGGCGCGGGGAGACCCAGTACTTC CSVQPARGRGETQYF
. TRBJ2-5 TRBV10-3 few TGTGCCATCAGTGAGGCCACGGGGAAAGAGACCCAGTACTTC CAISEATGKETQYF